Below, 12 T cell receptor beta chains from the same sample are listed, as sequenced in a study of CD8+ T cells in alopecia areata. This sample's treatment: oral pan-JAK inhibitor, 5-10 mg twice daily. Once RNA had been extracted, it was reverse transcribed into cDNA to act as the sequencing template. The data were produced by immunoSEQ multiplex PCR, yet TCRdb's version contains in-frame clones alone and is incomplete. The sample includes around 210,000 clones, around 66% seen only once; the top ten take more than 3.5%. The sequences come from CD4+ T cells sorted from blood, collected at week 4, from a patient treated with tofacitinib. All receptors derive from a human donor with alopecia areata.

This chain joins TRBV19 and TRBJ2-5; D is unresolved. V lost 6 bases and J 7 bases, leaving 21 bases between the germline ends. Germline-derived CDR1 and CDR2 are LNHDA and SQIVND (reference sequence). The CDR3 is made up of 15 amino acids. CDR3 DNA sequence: TGTGCCAGTAGCAATAATCGACAAGCCGGTGGGACCCAGTACTTC. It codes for CASSNNRQAGGTQYF.

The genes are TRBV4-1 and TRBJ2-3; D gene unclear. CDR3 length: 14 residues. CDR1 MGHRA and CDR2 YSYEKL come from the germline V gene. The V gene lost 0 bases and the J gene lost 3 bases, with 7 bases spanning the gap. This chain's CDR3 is CASSQDRRTDTQYF. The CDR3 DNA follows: TGCGCCAGCAGCCAAGATCGAAGAACAGATACGCAGTATTTT.

The CDR3 DNA follows: TGTGCCAGCAGCCAAGATACTAGCGGGGACCAGTACTTC. Its translation: CASSQDTSGDQYF. This chain connects TRBV4-2 to TRBJ2-4, with 10 positions matching TRBD2. The CDR3 totals 13 residues. Trimming removed 0 bases from V and 13 bases from J; junction bases left unmatched: 3. Germline CDR1 LGHNA, CDR2 YNFKEQ.

CDR3 amino acids: CAFKGMGNQPQHF. The CDR3 nucleotides read TGTGCCTTTAAGGGGATGGGCAATCAGCCCCAGCATTTT. The chain combines TRBV30 with TRBJ1-5; D perhaps matches TRBD1 (5 bases). The CDR3 loop spans 13 amino acids. Germline V gene lookup returns CDR1 GTSNPN and CDR2 SVGIG (reference sequence). Between the trimmed V and J ends, which lost 7 bases and 2 bases, there was a span of 12 bases.

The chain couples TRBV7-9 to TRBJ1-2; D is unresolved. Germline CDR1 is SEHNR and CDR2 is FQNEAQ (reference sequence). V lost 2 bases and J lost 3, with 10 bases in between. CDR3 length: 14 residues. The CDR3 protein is CASSLTTSDYGYTF. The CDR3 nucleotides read TGTGCCAGCAGCTTAACCACATCCGACTATGGCTACACCTTC. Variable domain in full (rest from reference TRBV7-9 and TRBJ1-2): DTGVSQNPRHKITKRGQNVTFRCDPISEHNRLYWYRQTLGQGPEFLTYFQNEAQLEKSRLLSDRFSAERPKGSFSTLEIQRTEQGDSAMYLCASSLTTSDYGYTFGSGTRLTVV.

CDR3 bases: TGTGCCACCAGCAGAGATCCGGCGAACACTGAAGCTTTCTTT. As protein: CATSRDPANTEAFF. The J gene is TRBJ1-1, the V gene TRBV15; no firm D call. Trimming pared 0 bases from V and 1 base from J, leaving 6 bases between. CDR3 length: 14 amino acids. CDR1 LNHNV and CDR2 YYDKDF come from the germline V gene (reference sequence).

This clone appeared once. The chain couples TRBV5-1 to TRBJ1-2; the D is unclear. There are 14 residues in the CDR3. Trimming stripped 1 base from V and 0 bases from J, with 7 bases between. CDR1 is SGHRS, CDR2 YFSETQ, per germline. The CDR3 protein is CASSLSQTNYGYTF. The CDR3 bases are TGCGCCAGCAGCTTGTCTCAGACTAACTATGGCTACACCTTC.

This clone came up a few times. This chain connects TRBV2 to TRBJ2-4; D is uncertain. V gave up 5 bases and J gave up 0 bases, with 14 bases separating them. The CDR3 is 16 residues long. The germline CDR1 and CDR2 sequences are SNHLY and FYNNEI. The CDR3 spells CASSLVGSLAKNIQYF. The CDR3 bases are TGTGCCAGCAGTCTTGTGGGGTCCCTAGCCAAAAACATTCAGTACTTC.

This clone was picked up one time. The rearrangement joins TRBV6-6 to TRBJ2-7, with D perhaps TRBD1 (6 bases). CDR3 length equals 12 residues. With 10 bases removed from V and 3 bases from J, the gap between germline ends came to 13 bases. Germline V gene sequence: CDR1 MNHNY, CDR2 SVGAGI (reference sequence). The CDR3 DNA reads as TGTGCCACCTCAGGGGCGGGCTACGAGCAGTACTTC. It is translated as CATSGAGYEQYF.

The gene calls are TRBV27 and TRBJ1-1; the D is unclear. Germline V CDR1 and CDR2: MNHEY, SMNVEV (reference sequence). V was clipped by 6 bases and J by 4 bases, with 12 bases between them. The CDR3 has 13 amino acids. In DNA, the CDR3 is TGTGCCAGCAGCTCCTCTGTGGGCACTGAAGCTTTCTTT. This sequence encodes CASSSSVGTEAFF.

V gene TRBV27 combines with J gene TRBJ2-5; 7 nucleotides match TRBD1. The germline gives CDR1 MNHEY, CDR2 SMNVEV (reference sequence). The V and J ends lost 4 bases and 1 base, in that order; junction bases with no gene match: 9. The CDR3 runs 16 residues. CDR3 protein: CASSYTGAPIQETQYF. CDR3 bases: TGTGCCAGCAGTTACACAGGGGCCCCCATCCAAGAGACCCAGTACTTC.

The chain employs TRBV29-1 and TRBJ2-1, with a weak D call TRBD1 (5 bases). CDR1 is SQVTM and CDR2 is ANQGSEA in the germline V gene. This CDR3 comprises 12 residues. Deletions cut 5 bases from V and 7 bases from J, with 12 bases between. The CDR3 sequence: CSVKRGFNEQFF. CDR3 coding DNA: TGCAGCGTTAAAAGGGGATTTAATGAGCAGTTCTTC.